This TCR beta chain was recorded in a study of T cells in Graves' hyperthyroidism and ophthalmopathy. Amplified regions were TCR beta CDR3 sequences from RNA transcripts. TCR CDR3 underwent first-round RT-PCR with the HTBI primer set. TCRdb re-called the multiplex PCR reads through MiXCR, storing one row per CDR3 protein. The sample includes some 560,000 distinct CDR3 sequences, approximately 15% of them seen just once. Thyroid ultrasound, orbital computed tomography, clinical symptoms, and serum thyroxine and TRAb underpinned diagnoses. This clonotype was counted ten times or more. Trimming stripped 7 bases from V and 2 bases from J, with 17 bases between. This CDR3 is 15 amino acids long.

The rearrangement joins TRBV12-3 or TRBV12-4 to TRBJ1-2; tentative D call: TRBD1 (6 bases). The sequenced sample was blood. This clonotype originated in a middle-aged woman with Graves' hyperthyroidism. CDR3 sequence reads: CASTPSQGPNYGYTF. The CDR3, as DNA: TGTGCCAGCACCCCCTCACAGGGACCCAACTATGGCTACACCTTC.